Listed below are T cell receptor beta chains from one sample, sequenced in a study of somatic mutations in cytotoxic T cells in rheumatoid arthritis. This table comes from immunoSEQ multiplex PCR, and its TCRdb copy is limited to in-frame clones, with some not included. This table holds 10,000 to 12,000 clones, 80% found once. The sample was CD8+ T cells sorted from blood. All receptors come from an adult with rheumatoid arthritis. The CDR3 runs from the conserved cysteine through the conserved F or W. Fields, in order: J gene, V gene, CDR3 length, CDR3 protein.

TRBJ2-2,TRBV7-9,12,CASSLLAGELFF
TRBJ2-7,TRBV27,12,CASSFGGGEQYF
TRBJ2-1,TRBV6-5,15,CASSTSIAGYDEQFF
TRBJ2-7,TRBV11-2,15,CASSFGAGASYEQYF
TRBJ2-7,TRBV27,15,CASSSSGTGDAEQYF
TRBJ1-2,TRBV19,15,CASSWGMRESYGYTF
TRBJ1-6,TRBV27,14,CASSLMGALSPLHF
TRBJ1-5,TRBV19,15,CASSRDSYSNQPQHF
TRBJ2-7,TRBV27,14,CASSWTGSYYEQYF
TRBJ2-7,TRBV19,14,CASSITSAGDEQYF
TRBJ2-1,TRBV19,18,CASSIDPPLAGVYNEQFF
TRBJ2-2,TRBV5-6,16,CASSPLIGENTGELFF
TRBJ2-1,TRBV9,18,CASSVATPGKGLAIEQFF
TRBJ2-1,TRBV7-7,14,CASSLGFGYNEQFF
TRBJ2-1,TRBV6-5,15,CASRPSEGANNEQFF
TRBJ1-1,TRBV28,14,CASSDRGANTEAFF
TRBJ2-1,TRBV28,10,CASSFREQFF
TRBJ1-1,TRBV27,18,CASSLEPAGWSLNTEAFF
TRBJ1-4,TRBV6-4,21,CASSDSRRPEASGQGREKLFF
TRBJ1-4,TRBV5-1,15,CASSLDGTAVEKLFF
TRBJ2-5,TRBV4-3,15,CASAYTPGYQETQYF
TRBJ2-1,TRBV6-5,15,CASSYGAGGRGEQFF
TRBJ2-2,TRBV9,17,CASSEPSRAENTGELFF
TRBJ1-5,TRBV6-5,13,CASSTQGNQPQHF
TRBJ2-7,TRBV10-2,15,CASSDLAGGTYEQYF
TRBJ1-6,TRBV5-4,15,CASSPATGVSSPLHF
TRBJ2-2,TRBV4-3,16,CASSQDEGTFTGELFF
TRBJ1-1,TRBV27,14,CASSLHGGGTEAFF
TRBJ1-5,TRBV2,15,CASSPDRSINQPQHF
TRBJ2-7,TRBV5-1,13,CASRMPGNYEQYF
TRBJ1-1,TRBV6-5,13,CASSYGSGTEAFF
TRBJ1-5,TRBV7-9,15,CASSLGREGGQPQHF
TRBJ2-3,TRBV4-2,16,CASSFTSGGLSDTQYF
TRBJ2-7,TRBV6-1,14,CASSEQGGFYEQYF
TRBJ2-7,TRBV11-2,15,CASSLGTVLIDEQYF
TRBJ2-3,TRBV19,13,CASSARASDTQYF
TRBJ2-3,TRBV28,15,CASSFGGRHTDTQYF
TRBJ2-3,TRBV7-9,16,CASGHSAGDDTDTQYF
TRBJ2-6,TRBV9,15,CASSVVESGANVLTF
TRBJ2-1,TRBV4-2,16,CASSRGRTGTWNEQFF